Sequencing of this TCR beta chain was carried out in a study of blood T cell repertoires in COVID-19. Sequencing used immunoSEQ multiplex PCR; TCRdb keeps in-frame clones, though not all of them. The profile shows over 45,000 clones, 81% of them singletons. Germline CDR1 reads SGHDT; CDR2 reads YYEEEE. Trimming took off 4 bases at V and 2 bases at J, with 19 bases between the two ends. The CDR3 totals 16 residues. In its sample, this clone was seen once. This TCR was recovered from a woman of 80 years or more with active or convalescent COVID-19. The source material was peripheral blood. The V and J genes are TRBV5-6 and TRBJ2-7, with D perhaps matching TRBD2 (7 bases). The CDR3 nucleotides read TGTGCCAGCAGCCCCCTTAGGGGGGGCCGTCCCTACGAGCAGTACTTC. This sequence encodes CASSPLRGGRPYEQYF.